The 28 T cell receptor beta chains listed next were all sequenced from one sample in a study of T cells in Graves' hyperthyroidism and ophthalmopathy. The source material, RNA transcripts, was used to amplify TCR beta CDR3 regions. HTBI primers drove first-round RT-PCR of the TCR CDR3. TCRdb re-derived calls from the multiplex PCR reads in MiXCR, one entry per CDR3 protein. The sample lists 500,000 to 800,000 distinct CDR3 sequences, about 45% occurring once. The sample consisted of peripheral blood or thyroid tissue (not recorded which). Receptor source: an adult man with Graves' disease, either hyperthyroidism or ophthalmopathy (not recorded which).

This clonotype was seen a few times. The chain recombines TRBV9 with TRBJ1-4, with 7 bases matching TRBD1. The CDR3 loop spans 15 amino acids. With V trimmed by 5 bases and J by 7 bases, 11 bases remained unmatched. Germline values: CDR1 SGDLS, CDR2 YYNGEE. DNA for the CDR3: TGTGCCAGCAGTCCTCGACAGGGACGGAGTGAAAAACTGTTTTTT. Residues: CASSPRQGRSEKLFF.

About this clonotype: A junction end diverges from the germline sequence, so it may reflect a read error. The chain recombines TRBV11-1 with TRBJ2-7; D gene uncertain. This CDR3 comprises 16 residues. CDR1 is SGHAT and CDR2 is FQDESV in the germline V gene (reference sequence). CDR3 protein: CASSQGMGGKGYEQYF. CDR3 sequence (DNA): TGCGCCAGCAGCCAAGGGATGGGTGGAAAGGGCTACGAGCAGTACTTC.

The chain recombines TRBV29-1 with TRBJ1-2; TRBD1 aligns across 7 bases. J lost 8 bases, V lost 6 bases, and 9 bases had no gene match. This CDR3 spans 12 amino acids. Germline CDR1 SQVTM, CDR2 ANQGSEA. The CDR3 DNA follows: TGCAGCGTGCTCGGGACAGTTGGAGGCTACACCTTC. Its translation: CSVLGTVGGYTF.

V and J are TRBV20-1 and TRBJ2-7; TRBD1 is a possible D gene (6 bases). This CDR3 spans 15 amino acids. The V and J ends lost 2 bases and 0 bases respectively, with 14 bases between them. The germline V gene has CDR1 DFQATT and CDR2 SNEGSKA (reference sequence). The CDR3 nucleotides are TGCAGTGCTAGATTTACGGGACACCGCTCCTACGAGCAGTACTTC. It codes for CSARFTGHRSYEQYF.

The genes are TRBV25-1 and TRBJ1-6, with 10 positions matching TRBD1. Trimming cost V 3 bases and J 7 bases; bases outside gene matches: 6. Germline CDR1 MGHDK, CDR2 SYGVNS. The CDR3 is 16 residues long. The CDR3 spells CASSDPTGGTNSPLHF. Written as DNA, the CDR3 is TGTGCCAGCAGTGACCCGACAGGGGGCACCAATTCACCCCTCCACTTT.

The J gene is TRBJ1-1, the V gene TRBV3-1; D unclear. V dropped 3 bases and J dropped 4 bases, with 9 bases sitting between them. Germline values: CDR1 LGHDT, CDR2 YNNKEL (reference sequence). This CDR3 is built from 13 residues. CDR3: CASSQGYGTEAFF. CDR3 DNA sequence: TGTGCCAGCAGCCAGGGCTACGGCACTGAAGCTTTCTTT.

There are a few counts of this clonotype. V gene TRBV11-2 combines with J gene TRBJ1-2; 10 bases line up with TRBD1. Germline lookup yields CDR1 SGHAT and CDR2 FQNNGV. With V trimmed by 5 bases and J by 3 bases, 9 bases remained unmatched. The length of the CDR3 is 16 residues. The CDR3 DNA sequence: TGTGCCAGCAGCATCACCGGGACAGGGGAGGACTATGGCTACACCTTC. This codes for CASSITGTGEDYGYTF.

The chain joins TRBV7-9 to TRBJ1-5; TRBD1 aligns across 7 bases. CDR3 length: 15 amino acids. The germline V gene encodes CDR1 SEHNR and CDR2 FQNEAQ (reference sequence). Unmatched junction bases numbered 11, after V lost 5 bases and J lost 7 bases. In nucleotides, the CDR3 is TGTGCCAGCAGCAACCAACAGGGGTTCGGACAGCCCCAGCATTTT. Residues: CASSNQQGFGQPQHF.

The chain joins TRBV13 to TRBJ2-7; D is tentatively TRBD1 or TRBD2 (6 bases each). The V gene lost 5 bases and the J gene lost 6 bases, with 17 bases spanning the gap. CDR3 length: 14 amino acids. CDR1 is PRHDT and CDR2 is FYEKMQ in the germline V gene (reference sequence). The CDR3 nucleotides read TGTGCCAGCAGCGCCGGGTGGAGGGGGGCCGAGCAGTACTTC. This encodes CASSAGWRGAEQYF.

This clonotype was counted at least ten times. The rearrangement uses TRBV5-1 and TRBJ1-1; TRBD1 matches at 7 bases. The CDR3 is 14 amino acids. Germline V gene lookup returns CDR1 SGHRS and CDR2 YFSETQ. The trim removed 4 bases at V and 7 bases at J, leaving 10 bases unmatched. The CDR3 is CASSATGLLGEAFF. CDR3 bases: TGCGCCAGCAGCGCGACAGGGTTATTGGGTGAAGCTTTCTTT.

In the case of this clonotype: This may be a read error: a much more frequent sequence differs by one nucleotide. The CDR3 DNA is TGTGCCAGCAGCTTATGGGCAGGAACAGGTGAAAAACTGTTTTTT. Its translation is CASSLWAGTGEKLFF. This rearrangement joins TRBV7-2 to TRBJ1-4, with D perhaps matching TRBD1 (5 bases). This CDR3 region has 15 residues. Trimming took 2 bases from V and 7 from J, leaving 14 bases between them. Germline loops: CDR1 SGHTA, CDR2 FQGNSA.

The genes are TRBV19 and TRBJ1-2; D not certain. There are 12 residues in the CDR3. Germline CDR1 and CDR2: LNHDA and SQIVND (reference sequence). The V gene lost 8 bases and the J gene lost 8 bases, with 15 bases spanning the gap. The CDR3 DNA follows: TGTGCCAGTGCGCCGCGGCGTGAGGGCTACACCTTC. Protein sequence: CASAPRREGYTF.

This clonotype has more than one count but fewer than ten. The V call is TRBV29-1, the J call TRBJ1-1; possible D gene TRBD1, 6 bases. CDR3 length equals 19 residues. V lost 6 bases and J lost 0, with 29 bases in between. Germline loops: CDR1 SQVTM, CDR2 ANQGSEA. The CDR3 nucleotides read TGCAGCGTCAACCGGGACACCGGCAGTTTGGCATGGGTGAACACTGAAGCTTTCTTT. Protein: CSVNRDTGSLAWVNTEAFF.

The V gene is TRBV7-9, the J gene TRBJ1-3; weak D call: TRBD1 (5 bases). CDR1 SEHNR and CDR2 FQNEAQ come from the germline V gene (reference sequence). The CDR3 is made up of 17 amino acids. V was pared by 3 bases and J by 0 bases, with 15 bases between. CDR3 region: CASSFGDRAFSGNTIYF. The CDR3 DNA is TGTGCCAGCAGCTTCGGTGACAGAGCCTTCTCTGGAAACACCATATATTTT. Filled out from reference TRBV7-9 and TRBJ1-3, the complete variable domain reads DTGVSQNPRHKITKRGQNVTFRCDPISEHNRLYWYRQTLGQGPEFLTYFQNEAQLEKSRLLSDRFSAERPKGSFSTLEIQRTEQGDSAMYLCASSFGDRAFSGNTIYFGEGSWLTVV.

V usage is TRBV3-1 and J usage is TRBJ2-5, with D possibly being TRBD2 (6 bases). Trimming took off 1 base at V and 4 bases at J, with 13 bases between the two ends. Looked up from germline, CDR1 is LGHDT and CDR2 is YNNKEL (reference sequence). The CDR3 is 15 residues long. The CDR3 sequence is CASSQGPGVAETQYF. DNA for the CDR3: TGTGCCAGCAGCCAAGGTCCGGGGGTTGCAGAGACCCAGTACTTC.

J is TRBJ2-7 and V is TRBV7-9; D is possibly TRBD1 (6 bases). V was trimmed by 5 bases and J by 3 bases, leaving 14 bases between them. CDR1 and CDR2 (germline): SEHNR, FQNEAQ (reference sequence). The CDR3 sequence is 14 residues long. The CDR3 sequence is CASSQGAGDYEQYF. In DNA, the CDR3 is TGTGCCAGCAGCCAAGGAGCAGGGGACTACGAGCAGTACTTC.

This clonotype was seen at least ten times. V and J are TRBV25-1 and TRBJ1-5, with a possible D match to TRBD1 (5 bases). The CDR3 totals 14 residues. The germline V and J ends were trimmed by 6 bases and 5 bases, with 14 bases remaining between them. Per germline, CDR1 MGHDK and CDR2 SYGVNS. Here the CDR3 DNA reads TGTGCCAGCAGAGCGGCAGGGAATCATCAGCCCCAGCATTTT. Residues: CASRAAGNHQPQHF.

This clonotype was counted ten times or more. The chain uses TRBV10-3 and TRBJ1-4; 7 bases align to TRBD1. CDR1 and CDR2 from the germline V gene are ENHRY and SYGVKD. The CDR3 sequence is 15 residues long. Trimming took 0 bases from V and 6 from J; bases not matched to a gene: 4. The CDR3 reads CAISESTGADEKLFF. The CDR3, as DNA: TGTGCCATCAGTGAGTCAACAGGGGCGGATGAAAAACTGTTTTTT.

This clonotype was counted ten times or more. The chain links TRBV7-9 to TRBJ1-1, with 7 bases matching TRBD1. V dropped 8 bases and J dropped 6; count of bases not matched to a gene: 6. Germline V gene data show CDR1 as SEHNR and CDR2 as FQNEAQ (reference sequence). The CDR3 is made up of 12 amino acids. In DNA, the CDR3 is TGTGCCAGCGAAGGGGACAGATCTGAAGCTTTCTTT. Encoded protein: CASEGDRSEAFF.

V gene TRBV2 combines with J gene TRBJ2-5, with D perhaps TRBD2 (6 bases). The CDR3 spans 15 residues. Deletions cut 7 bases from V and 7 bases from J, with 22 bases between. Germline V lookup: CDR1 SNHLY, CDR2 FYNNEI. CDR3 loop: CASIRATGTVGTQYF. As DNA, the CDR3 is TGTGCCAGCATCCGGGCCACGGGGACTGTAGGGACCCAGTACTTC.

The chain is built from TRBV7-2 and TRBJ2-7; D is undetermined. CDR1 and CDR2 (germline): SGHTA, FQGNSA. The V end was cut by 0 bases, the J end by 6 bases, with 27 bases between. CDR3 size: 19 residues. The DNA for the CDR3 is TGTGCCAGCAGCTTAGCCACAGCATCTTTCGCTCGTCGTAACTTCGAGCAGTACTTC. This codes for CASSLATASFARRNFEQYF.

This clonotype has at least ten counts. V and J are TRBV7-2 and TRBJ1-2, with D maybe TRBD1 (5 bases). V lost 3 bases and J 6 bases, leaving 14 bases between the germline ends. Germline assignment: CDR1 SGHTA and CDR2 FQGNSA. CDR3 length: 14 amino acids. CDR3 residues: CASSLNRRTDGYTF. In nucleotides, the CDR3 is TGTGCCAGCAGCTTGAACAGGCGTACTGATGGCTACACCTTC.

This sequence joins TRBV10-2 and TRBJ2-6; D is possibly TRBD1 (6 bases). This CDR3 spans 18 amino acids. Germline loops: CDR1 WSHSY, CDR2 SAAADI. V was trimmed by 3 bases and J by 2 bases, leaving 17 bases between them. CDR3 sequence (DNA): TGCGCCAGCAGTGATTCGACCGACAGGTGGCCTGGGGCCAACGTCCTGACTTTC. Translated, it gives CASSDSTDRWPGANVLTF.

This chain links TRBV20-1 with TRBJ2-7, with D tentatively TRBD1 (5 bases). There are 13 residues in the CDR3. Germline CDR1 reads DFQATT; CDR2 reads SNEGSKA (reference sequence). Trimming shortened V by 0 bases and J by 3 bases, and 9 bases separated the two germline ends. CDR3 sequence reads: CSARDGRDYEQYF. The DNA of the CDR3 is TGCAGTGCTAGAGATGGCAGGGACTACGAGCAGTACTTC.

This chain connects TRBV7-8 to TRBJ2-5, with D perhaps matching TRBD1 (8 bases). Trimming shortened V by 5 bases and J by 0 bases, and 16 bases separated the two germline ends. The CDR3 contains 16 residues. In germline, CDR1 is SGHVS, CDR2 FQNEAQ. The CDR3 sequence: CASSQGGGQDQETQYF. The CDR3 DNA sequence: TGTGCCAGCAGCCAAGGGGGGGGACAGGACCAAGAGACCCAGTACTTC.

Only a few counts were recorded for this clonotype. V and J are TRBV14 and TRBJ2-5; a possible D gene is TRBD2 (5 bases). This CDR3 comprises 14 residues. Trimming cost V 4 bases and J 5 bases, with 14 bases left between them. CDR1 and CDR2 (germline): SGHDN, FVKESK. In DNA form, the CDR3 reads TGTGCCAGCAGCCCGGTGAGGGATTTTGAGACCCAGTACTTC. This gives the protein CASSPVRDFETQYF.

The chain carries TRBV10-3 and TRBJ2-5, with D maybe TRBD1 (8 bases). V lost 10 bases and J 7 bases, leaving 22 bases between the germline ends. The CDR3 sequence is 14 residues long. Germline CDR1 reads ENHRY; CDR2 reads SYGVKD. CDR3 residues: CASRPQGGSGTQYF. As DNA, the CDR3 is TGTGCCAGCAGACCACAGGGGGGGTCAGGGACCCAGTACTTC.

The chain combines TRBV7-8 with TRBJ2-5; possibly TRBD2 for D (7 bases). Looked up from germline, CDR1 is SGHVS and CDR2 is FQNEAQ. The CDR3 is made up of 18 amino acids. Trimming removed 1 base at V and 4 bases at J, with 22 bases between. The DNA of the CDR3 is TGTGCCAGCAGCTTAGGACGACTAGCCCGGGGGGCCAGAGAGACCCAGTACTTC. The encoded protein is CASSLGRLARGARETQYF. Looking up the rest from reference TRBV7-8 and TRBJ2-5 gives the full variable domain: GAGVSQSPRYKVAKRGQDVALRCDPISGHVSLFWYQQALGQGPEFLTYFQNEAQLDKSGLPSDRFFAERPEGSVSTLKIQRTQQEDSAVYLCASSLGRLARGARETQYFGPGTRLLVL.